Below, 3 T cell receptor beta chains from the same sample are listed, as sequenced in a study of CD4 T cells in relation to SARS-CoV-2 and coronaviruses. CD4+ T cells from unexposed donors were obtained before the COVID-19 pandemic (2011-2018). Clones were sequenced by immunoSEQ multiplex PCR, and TCRdb holds only the in-frame ones, with some missing. The table has roughly 60,000 clones, about 95% seen once. Sample: naive CD4+ T cells from PBMCs. Subset of the sample: naive CD4+ T cells isolated by negative enrichment. These TCRs come from a human donor in good health.

The genes are TRBV19 and TRBJ1-6; unclear D gene. The CDR3 runs to 16 residues. V was clipped by 5 bases and J by 0 bases, with 11 bases between them. Germline V CDR1 and CDR2: LNHDA, SQIVND (reference sequence). This chain's CDR3 is CASSSRPSSYNSPLHF. CDR3 bases: TGTGCCAGTAGTTCCCGACCGAGCTCCTATAATTCACCCCTCCACTTT. Full variable domain (remainder filled in from reference TRBV19 and TRBJ1-6): DGGITQSPKYLFRKEGQNVTLSCEQNLNHDAMYWYRQDPGQGLRLIYYSQIVNDFQKGDIAEGYSVSREKKESFPLTVTSAQKNPTAFYLCASSSRPSSYNSPLHFGNGTRLTVT.

V usage is TRBV10-1 and J usage is TRBJ2-6; TRBD1 is a possible D gene (5 bases). Germline V CDR1 and CDR2: WNHNN, SYGVQD (reference sequence). This CDR3 has 15 residues. Deletions cut 3 bases from V and 2 bases from J, with 8 bases between. The CDR3 DNA reads TGCGCCAGCAGTGATGGGGCCGCTGGGGCCAACGTCCTGACTTTC. Protein: CASSDGAAGANVLTF.

The chain employs TRBV6-5 and TRBJ2-7; D remains unclear. Germline-derived CDR1 and CDR2 are MNHEY and SVGAGI. The CDR3 spans 14 residues. Trimming stripped 1 base from V and 6 bases from J, with 13 bases between. The CDR3 DNA follows: TGTGCCAGCAGTTACTACCCCCGGGTTGGCGAGCAGTACTTC. Its protein is CASSYYPRVGEQYF.